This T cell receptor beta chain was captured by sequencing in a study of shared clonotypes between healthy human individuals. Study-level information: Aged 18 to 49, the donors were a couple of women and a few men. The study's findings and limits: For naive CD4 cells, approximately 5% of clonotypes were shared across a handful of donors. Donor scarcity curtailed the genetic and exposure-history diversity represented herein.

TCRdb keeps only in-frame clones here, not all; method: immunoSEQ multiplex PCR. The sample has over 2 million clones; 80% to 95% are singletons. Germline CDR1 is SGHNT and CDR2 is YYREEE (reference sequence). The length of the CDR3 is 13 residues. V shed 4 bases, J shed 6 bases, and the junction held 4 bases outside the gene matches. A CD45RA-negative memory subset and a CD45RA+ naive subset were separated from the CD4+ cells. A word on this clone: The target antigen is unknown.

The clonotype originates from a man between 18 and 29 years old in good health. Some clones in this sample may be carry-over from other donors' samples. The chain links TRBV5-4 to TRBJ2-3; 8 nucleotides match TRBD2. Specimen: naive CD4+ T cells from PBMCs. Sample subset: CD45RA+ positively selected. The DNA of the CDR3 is TGTGCCAGCAGCAAAGCGGGAGAGGATACGCAGTATTTT. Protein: CASSKAGEDTQYF.